The entry that follows covers one T cell receptor beta chain sequence. This entry belongs to a study of T cell changes during pregnancy in multiple sclerosis. Germline CDR1 and CDR2: SGHTA and FQGNSA. This CDR3 has 11 amino acids. V was cut by 5 bases and J by 3 bases, with 5 bases left in between. The protocol was immunoSEQ multiplex PCR, while the TCRdb copy is restricted to in-frame clones and leaves out a portion. Of 60,000 to 70,000 clones in the sample, roughly 89% were seen once. The sequence derives from a female donor in good health, enrolled as a control in a pregnancy study. The V and J genes are TRBV7-2 and TRBJ2-7; no clear D. Sequenced here: peripheral blood, sampled in the third trimester of pregnancy. Here the CDR3 DNA reads TGTGCCAGCAGCCTGTACTACGAGCAGTACTTC. Amino acids: CASSLYYEQYF.